The 32 T cell receptor beta chains listed next were all sequenced from one sample in a study of naive and memory T cell subsets. The beta constant-region primer was an equimolar mix of two oligonucleotides covering TRBC1 and TRBC2. TCRdb reprocessed the UMI-ligation and nested PCR reads via MiXCR and lists one record per CDR3 protein. The sample records some 100,000 distinct CDR3 sequences, 7% being singletons. The source material was central memory CD4+ T cells from blood. All receptors derive from a human donor in good health.

This clonotype was counted ten times or more. V usage is TRBV5-6 and J usage is TRBJ2-3; D is unresolved. V dropped 2 bases and J dropped 1 base, with 8 bases sitting between them. The CDR3 consists of 14 residues. The germline V gene encodes CDR1 SGHDT and CDR2 YYEEEE. The CDR3 protein is CASSFQDRTDTQYF. The DNA for the CDR3 is TGTGCCAGCAGCTTCCAGGACCGCACAGATACGCAGTATTTT.

This clonotype occurred many times. This chain connects TRBV7-9 to TRBJ2-5; no clear D. The germline V gene has CDR1 SEHNR and CDR2 FQNEAQ (reference sequence). Between the trimmed V and J ends, which lost 2 bases and 1 base, there was a span of 5 bases. The CDR3 has 13 residues. The CDR3 is CASSLPPQETQYF. The CDR3 DNA is TGTGCCAGCAGCTTACCCCCCCAAGAGACCCAGTACTTC.

There are a few counts of this clonotype. The rearrangement links TRBV24-1 to TRBJ1-1; tentatively, D is TRBD1 (6 bases). Germline-derived CDR1 and CDR2 are KGHDR and SFDVKD. Trimming removed 9 bases from V and 5 bases from J, with 15 bases in between. CDR3 size: 13 residues. The CDR3 reads CATADRRGTEAFF. The CDR3, as DNA: TGTGCCACCGCCGACAGGCGCGGTACTGAAGCTTTCTTT.

This clonotype was seen ten or more times. This chain connects TRBV2 to TRBJ2-7; D might be TRBD2 (6 bases). The ends were cut back, 6 bases at V and 6 bases at J, with 12 bases in the middle. The CDR3 is made up of 12 amino acids. Germline V gives CDR1 SNHLY, CDR2 FYNNEI. The CDR3 nucleotides read TGTGCCAGCAGGTTCGGAGGGGCCGAGCAGTACTTC. Translating gives CASRFGGAEQYF.

This clonotype showed up many times. This chain connects TRBV6-6 to TRBJ1-3; D unresolved. CDR3 length: 15 amino acids. Germline loops: CDR1 MNHNY, CDR2 SVGAGI (reference sequence). V was trimmed by 2 bases and J by 2 bases, leaving 10 bases between them. In nucleotides, the CDR3 is TGTGCCAGCAGTTACCCTGGCTTGCCTGGAAACACCATATATTTT. Protein sequence: CASSYPGLPGNTIYF.

This clonotype was observed at least ten times. V usage is TRBV7-9 and J usage is TRBJ1-2, with a tentative D call TRBD1 (5 bases). Deletions cut 7 bases from V and 4 bases from J, with 16 bases between. The CDR3 length is 14 residues. Germline V gene sequence: CDR1 SEHNR, CDR2 FQNEAQ (reference sequence). CDR3 sequence reads: CASTSNRLSYGYTF. DNA for the CDR3: TGTGCCAGCACCAGCAACAGGCTGTCCTATGGCTACACCTTC. The full variable domain, completed using reference TRBV7-9 and TRBJ1-2, is DTGVSQNPRHKITKRGQNVTFRCDPISEHNRLYWYRQTLGQGPEFLTYFQNEAQLEKSRLLSDRFSAERPKGSFSTLEIQRTEQGDSAMYLCASTSNRLSYGYTFGSGTRLTVV.

The chain employs TRBV20-1 and TRBJ2-7, with no clear D. Germline values: CDR1 DFQATT, CDR2 SNEGSKA (reference sequence). The CDR3 spans 13 residues. With 5 bases removed from V and 1 base from J, the gap between germline ends came to 12 bases. The CDR3 nucleotides are TGCAGTGCTTACAAGGGAAGTTCCTACGAGCAGTACTTC. Protein sequence: CSAYKGSSYEQYF.

There are many counts of this clonotype. For the CDR3, the DNA is TGTGCCAGCAGTTACTCGATGTCGAGAGCCAAAAACATTCAGTACTTC. Translated, it gives CASSYSMSRAKNIQYF. The chain links TRBV6-5 to TRBJ2-4; unclear D gene. The V end was cut by 0 bases, the J end by 0 bases, with 9 bases between. The CDR3 is 16 residues long. CDR1 MNHEY and CDR2 SVGAGI come from the germline V gene.

The table lists this clonotype with many counts. V is TRBV13 and J is TRBJ2-7; D may be TRBD1 (5 bases). CDR3 size: 11 residues. Trimming stripped 6 bases from V and 6 bases from J, with 9 bases between. Germline assignment: CDR1 PRHDT and CDR2 FYEKMQ (reference sequence). The CDR3 coding sequence is TGTGCCAGCAGGGGAAGGGGCGAGCAGTACTTC. This gives the protein CASRGRGEQYF.

The chain employs TRBV6-2 or TRBV6-3 and TRBJ2-3; 11 positions agree with TRBD2. The ends lost 6 bases at V and 6 bases at J; junction bases unmatched: 14. The CDR3 sequence is 17 residues long. The germline V gene has CDR1 MNHEY and CDR2 SVGEGT. Written as DNA, the CDR3 is TGTGCCAGCAGCCCCGCCTGGTTTAGCGGGGGGGCCGATACGCAGTATTTT. It translates to CASSPAWFSGGADTQYF.

This clonotype was detected many times. J is TRBJ1-2 and V is TRBV7-2; D ambiguous. V was pared by 0 bases and J by 0 bases, with 8 bases between. The CDR3 is 15 amino acids. Germline V gives CDR1 SGHTA, CDR2 FQGNSA. The CDR3 sequence is CASSLASTSNYGYTF. CDR3 DNA sequence: TGTGCCAGCAGCTTAGCGTCGACTTCTAACTATGGCTACACCTTC.

The sample holds many counts of this clonotype. The CDR3 sequence is CASSQGTGPGQETQYF. The CDR3 DNA reads TGCGCCAGCAGCCAAGGTACAGGGCCCGGGCAAGAGACCCAGTACTTC. The chain links TRBV4-3 to TRBJ2-5, with D perhaps TRBD1 (6 bases). V was shortened by 1 base and J by 2 bases, with 14 bases between the two germline ends. The germline V gene encodes CDR1 LGHNA and CDR2 YSLEER. The CDR3 runs 16 residues.

V is TRBV5-6 and J is TRBJ2-5; 8 nucleotides agree with TRBD1. This CDR3 has 14 amino acids. Germline V gives CDR1 SGHDT, CDR2 YYEEEE. The J segment lost 3 bases and the V segment lost 5 bases, leaving 6 bases of the junction unmatched. DNA for the CDR3: TGTGCCAGCAGACGACCGGACAGGGAAGAGACCCAGTACTTC. Amino acids: CASRRPDREETQYF.

At least ten counts were recorded for this clonotype. This sequence joins TRBV10-2 and TRBJ1-5, with D maybe TRBD1 (6 bases). The V end was cut by 3 bases, the J end by 2 bases, with 8 bases between. This CDR3 has 14 amino acids. Germline-derived CDR1 and CDR2 are WSHSY and SAAADI. CDR3 DNA sequence: TGCGCCAGCAGTGACGCAGGGGGCAATCAGCCCCAGCATTTT. Translation: CASSDAGGNQPQHF.

In its sample, this clonotype is medium-sized. V gene TRBV25-1 combines with J gene TRBJ1-1; tentatively, D is TRBD1 (5 bases). From germline, CDR1 is MGHDK and CDR2 SYGVNS. This CDR3 spans 16 amino acids. V was shortened by 2 bases and J by 3 bases, with 16 bases between the two germline ends. DNA of the CDR3: TGTGCCAGCAGTGAACGGAGTGGGGGGTTGGACACTGAAGCTTTCTTT. It codes for CASSERSGGLDTEAFF. Variable domain in full (rest from reference TRBV25-1 and TRBJ1-1): EADIYQTPRYLVIGTGKKITLECSQTMGHDKMYWYQQDPGMELHLIHYSYGVNSTEKGDLSSESTVSRIRTEHFPLTLESARPSHTSQYLCASSERSGGLDTEAFFGQGTRLTVV.

This clonotype occurred many times. The rearrangement uses TRBV19 and TRBJ2-7; D not certain. V shed 6 bases and J shed 2 bases, with 17 bases lying between them. CDR3 size: 15 residues. The germline CDR1 and CDR2 sequences are LNHDA and SQIVND (reference sequence). In DNA, the CDR3 is TGTGCCAGTAGACCTTCGACTGGCGGCCCCTACGAGCAGTACTTC. This sequence encodes CASRPSTGGPYEQYF.

This clonotype has at least ten counts. The V and J genes are TRBV30 and TRBJ1-1; unclear D gene. Germline V gene sequence: CDR1 GTSNPN, CDR2 SVGIG (reference sequence). This CDR3 is built from 12 residues. V dropped 8 bases and J dropped 6 bases, with 16 bases sitting between them. The DNA for the CDR3 is TGTGCCCTGGGCAGAACTTGGGCTGAAGCTTTCTTT. Translated: CALGRTWAEAFF.

This sequence joins TRBV20-1 and TRBJ2-3; 14 bases align to TRBD2. Germline values: CDR1 DFQATT, CDR2 SNEGSKA (reference sequence). CDR3 size: 15 residues. The V gene end was trimmed by 3 bases and the J gene end by 4 bases; junction bases not matched to a gene: 3. The CDR3 DNA follows: TGCAGTGCTAGGGGACTAGCGGGGGCTTCAGATACGCAGTATTTT. Amino acids: CSARGLAGASDTQYF.

CDR3 nucleotides: TGTGCCAGCAGCTTATTTACCGGGGGGACTGAGACCCAGTACTTC. Translated, it gives CASSLFTGGTETQYF. J is TRBJ2-5 and V is TRBV7-6, with 7 bases that match TRBD2. CDR1 and CDR2 (germline): SGHVS, FNYEAQ. The CDR3 is 15 amino acids. Trimming removed 2 bases from V and 5 bases from J; junction bases left unmatched: 8. Based on the CDR3 plus reference TRBV7-6 and TRBJ2-5, the full variable domain is GAGVSQSPRYKVTKRGQDVALRCDPISGHVSLYWYRQALGQGPEFLTYFNYEAQQDKSGLPNDRFSAERPEGSISTLTIQRTEQRDSAMYRCASSLFTGGTETQYFGPGTRLLVL.

V is TRBV9 and J is TRBJ2-3; 7 bases line up with TRBD2. There are 16 residues in the CDR3. Germline V lookup: CDR1 SGDLS, CDR2 YYNGEE. The V segment lost 4 bases and the J segment 6 bases; nucleotides outside the gene matches: 14. CDR3 nucleotide sequence: TGTGCCAGCAGCTCGACTACTAGCGCGGCCGCGGATACGCAGTATTTT. Protein sequence: CASSSTTSAAADTQYF.

This clonotype was picked up many times. The chain couples TRBV6-2 or TRBV6-3 to TRBJ2-5, with unresolved D. The CDR3 consists of 16 residues. Per the germline V gene, CDR1 is MNHEY and CDR2 is SVGEGT. The germline V and J ends were trimmed by 6 bases and 1 base, with 18 bases remaining between them. CDR3 sequence reads: CASRPSLTVSQETQYF. The CDR3 DNA is TGTGCCAGCAGACCCTCGTTGACCGTCTCCCAAGAGACCCAGTACTTC.

In this sample, this clonotype turned up a few times. The chain recombines TRBV7-2 with TRBJ2-7; 12 bases are shared with TRBD1. Germline V CDR1 and CDR2: SGHTA, FQGNSA. This CDR3 is 14 amino acids long. The trim removed 5 bases at V and 6 bases at J, leaving 5 bases unmatched. CDR3 in amino acids: CASSTGQGAFEQYF. The CDR3 DNA is TGTGCCAGCAGCACGGGACAGGGGGCCTTCGAGCAGTACTTC.

This clonotype was seen only a few times. This chain links TRBV11-2 with TRBJ2-4; unclear D gene. The CDR3 runs 17 residues. The V gene's germline CDR1 is SGHAT and CDR2 FQNNGV. With 1 base removed from V and 1 base from J, the gap between germline ends came to 14 bases. The CDR3 DNA follows: TGTGCCAGCAGCTTAGTTGGTGGTCGACGGGCCAAAAACATTCAGTACTTC. It is translated as CASSLVGGRRAKNIQYF.

This clonotype was detected ten times or more. The CDR3 protein is CASRAGFGAGNTIYF. In nucleotides, the CDR3 is TGTGCCAGCAGGGCAGGGTTCGGTGCTGGAAACACCATATATTTT. V and J are TRBV5-5 and TRBJ1-3; perhaps TRBD1 as D (5 bases). CDR1 is SGHKS, CDR2 YYEKEE, per germline (reference sequence). V lost 5 bases, J lost 2 bases, and 14 bases lay in between. The CDR3 is 15 amino acids.

This clonotype has at least ten counts. The chain has TRBV27 and TRBJ2-1, with a weak D call TRBD2 (6 bases). V lost 4 bases, J lost 9 bases, and 22 bases lay in between. CDR3 length: 16 amino acids. The V gene's germline CDR1 is MNHEY and CDR2 SMNVEV (reference sequence). CDR3 region: CASSSSVGGPTSEQFF. For the CDR3, the DNA is TGTGCCAGCAGTTCAAGTGTTGGAGGGCCGACTTCTGAGCAGTTCTTC.

This clonotype has a handful of counts. The chain combines TRBV5-6 with TRBJ2-7; TRBD1 matches 8 bases. Germline CDR1 reads SGHDT; CDR2 reads YYEEEE. This CDR3 contains 12 residues. Trimming at V came to 5 bases and at J to 9 bases, leaving 7 bases not matched to a gene. In DNA, the CDR3 is TGTGCCAGCAGTCTCACAGGGGGTCGGCAGTACTTC. Translating gives CASSLTGGRQYF.

This sequence joins TRBV19 and TRBJ1-3; D remains unclear. The V end was cut by 10 bases, the J end by 0 bases, with 10 bases between. The CDR3 covers 13 residues. Germline V gene data show CDR1 as LNHDA and CDR2 as SQIVND (reference sequence). The CDR3 bases are TGTGCCACCCAGGCTTCCTCTGGAAACACCATATATTTT. Translating it yields CATQASSGNTIYF.

The rearrangement links TRBV7-3 to TRBJ1-1; 8 nucleotides agree with TRBD1. Trimming at V came to 0 bases and at J to 4 bases, leaving 7 bases not matched to a gene. In germline, CDR1 is SGHTA, CDR2 FQGTGA. This CDR3 region has 16 residues. DNA of the CDR3: TGTGCCAGCAGCTTAACGCCCAGGGGGCTTGGCACTGAAGCTTTCTTT. Residues: CASSLTPRGLGTEAFF.

This clonotype was observed a few times. This chain connects TRBV6-6 to TRBJ2-1; D is possibly TRBD2 (7 bases). Trimming took 6 bases from V and 7 from J, leaving 19 bases between them. Germline V gene sequence: CDR1 MNHNY, CDR2 SVGAGI (reference sequence). The CDR3 contains 15 residues. The CDR3 nucleotides are TGTGCCAGCAGCATTCCGCGGGGGCAGTCGAATGAGCAGTTCTTC. Amino acids: CASSIPRGQSNEQFF.

This clonotype was counted many times. The chain employs TRBV11-2 and TRBJ1-5; unclear D gene. V lost 1 base to trimming and J lost 0 bases, with 7 bases between them. There are 15 residues in the CDR3. Germline V gives CDR1 SGHAT, CDR2 FQNNGV. CDR3 in amino acids: CASSLGSRSNQPQHF. CDR3 sequence (DNA): TGTGCCAGCAGCTTAGGATCCCGTAGCAATCAGCCCCAGCATTTT.

The chain is built from TRBV6-6 and TRBJ1-1, with TRBD1 identical over 7 bases. V trimming: 2 bases; J trimming: 2 bases; junction bases outside the gene matches: 8. Germline V gene sequence: CDR1 MNHNY, CDR2 SVGAGI (reference sequence). This CDR3 has 16 amino acids. This CDR3 reads CASSYHQTGSNTEAFF. The CDR3 DNA is TGTGCCAGCAGTTACCACCAGACAGGGTCAAACACTGAAGCTTTCTTT.

This clonotype was seen repeatedly, ten times or more. This chain links TRBV29-1 with TRBJ1-2; 11 bases align to TRBD1. Germline V gene lookup returns CDR1 SQVTM and CDR2 ANQGSEA. CDR3 length: 14 residues. V was clipped by 4 bases and J by 4 bases; unmatched bases: 5. The CDR3 region has the DNA TGCAGCGTTGTGGGGACAGGGGGATCCTATGGCTACACCTTC. It is translated as CSVVGTGGSYGYTF. The whole variable domain, filled in from reference TRBV29-1 and TRBJ1-2, reads SAVISQKPSRDICQRGTSLTIQCQVDSQVTMMFWYRQQPGQSLTLIATANQGSEATYESGFVIDKFPISRPNLTFSTLTVSNMSPEDSSIYLCSVVGTGGSYGYTFGSGTRLTVV.